The 2 T cell receptor beta chains below come from one sample, sequenced in a study of human T cells and chemical hapten exposure. The time point denotes: patch test 1, 2 weeks after DPC sensitization. The sample's treatment: therapeutic diphenylcyclopropenone sensitization with weekly scalp DPC. TCRdb used MiXCR to reprocess the RACE reads, holding one entry per CDR3 protein. The sample yields about 340,000 distinct CDR3 sequences, 6% to 8.5% seen once. This specimen was whole blood, taken in connection with sensitization to the hapten diphenylcyclopropenone (DPC). The receptor source for this set is a woman under 30 with alopecia areata. Some clones in this sample may be carry-over from other donors' samples.

This clonotype was counted at least ten times. This chain links TRBV20-1 with TRBJ2-7; D remains unclear. Germline V CDR1 and CDR2: DFQATT, SNEGSKA (reference sequence). The CDR3 loop spans 13 amino acids. Trimming removed 6 bases at V and 5 bases at J, with 17 bases between. CDR3 sequence reads: CSAQLGSQDEQYF. CDR3 DNA: TGCAGTGCACAGTTAGGATCGCAGGACGAGCAGTACTTC.

There are a few counts of this clonotype. The rearrangement uses TRBV3-1 and TRBJ2-5, with D possibly TRBD1 on 5 matching bases. The germline V and J ends were trimmed by 4 bases and 2 bases, with 14 bases remaining between them. The CDR3 runs 15 residues. Germline CDR1 LGHDT, CDR2 YNNKEL (reference sequence). The CDR3 sequence: CASSLPSRQQETQYF. CDR3 nucleotide sequence: TGTGCCAGCAGCCTCCCCTCCCGACAGCAAGAGACCCAGTACTTC.